This T cell receptor beta chain was recovered during a study of blood T cells in healthy people across ages. Then a second PCR, running about 7 to 11 cycles, was carried out with a sample-barcoded 5' primer and a J-beta primer mix. TCRdb processed the 5' RACE reads anew with MiXCR; each CDR3 protein has one entry. Of about 580,000 distinct CDR3 sequences listed, less than 60% are singletons. The TCR was taken from a man of 80 years or more in good health. The source material was blood.

Here the CDR3 reads CASSLGSGDEQYF. In DNA form, the CDR3 reads TGTGCCAGCAGCTTAGGGTCTGGGGACGAGCAGTACTTC. The genes are TRBV11-1 and TRBJ2-7; D remains unclear. From germline, CDR1 is SGHAT and CDR2 FQDESV (reference sequence). V was cut by 1 base and J by 5 bases, with 9 bases left in between. This CDR3 has 13 residues.